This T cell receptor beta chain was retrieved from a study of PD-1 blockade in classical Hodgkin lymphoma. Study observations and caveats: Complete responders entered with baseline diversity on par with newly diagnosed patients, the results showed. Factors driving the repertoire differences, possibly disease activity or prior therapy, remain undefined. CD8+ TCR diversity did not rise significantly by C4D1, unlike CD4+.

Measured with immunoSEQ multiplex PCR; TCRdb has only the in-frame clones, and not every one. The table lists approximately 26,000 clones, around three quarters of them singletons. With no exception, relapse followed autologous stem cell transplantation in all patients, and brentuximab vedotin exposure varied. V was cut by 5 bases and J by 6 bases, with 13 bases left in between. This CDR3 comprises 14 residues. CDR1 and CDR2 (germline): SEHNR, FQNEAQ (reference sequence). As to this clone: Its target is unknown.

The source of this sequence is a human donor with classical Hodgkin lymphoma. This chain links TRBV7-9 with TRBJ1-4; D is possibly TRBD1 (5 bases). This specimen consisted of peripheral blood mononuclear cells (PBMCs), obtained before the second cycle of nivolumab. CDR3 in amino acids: CASSLGTFDEKLFF. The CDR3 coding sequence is TGTGCCAGCAGCCTTGGGACCTTCGATGAAAAACTGTTTTTT.